This T cell receptor (beta chain) was captured in a study of blood T cell repertoires in COVID-19. Background on the study: The samples span acute and convalescent COVID-19 from the United States, Italy and Spain.

Germline assignment: CDR1 SGHRS and CDR2 YFSETQ. The CDR3 totals 14 residues. Trimming removed 1 base at V and 5 bases at J, with 11 bases between. Per the original methods: Nucleated cell counts were estimated from reference gene primer amplification. TCRdb's table, derived via immunoSEQ multiplex PCR, lists solely in-frame clones and lacks some. V, J and clone size are taken as reported in that table, and D and trimming were inferred from the DNA itself. The table lists under 90,000 clones, around 75% of them singletons. The V gene is TRBV5-1, the J gene TRBJ2-3, with D possibly TRBD1 on 5 matching bases. The sequence derives from a woman older than 75 with active or convalescent COVID-19. The material sequenced was peripheral blood. The chain's CDR3 is CASSLQTVQDTQYF. In nucleotides, the CDR3 is TGCGCCAGCAGCTTGCAGACAGTCCAAGATACGCAGTATTTT.